Each of the 17 T cell receptor beta chains below was sequenced from the same sample in a study of blood T cell repertoires in COVID-19. This table comes from immunoSEQ multiplex PCR, and its TCRdb copy is limited to in-frame clones, with some not included. The profile covers about 330,000 clones, with approximately 89% appearing a single time and about 5.2% taken by the ten largest. The sample was PBMCs or T cells enriched from blood (not recorded which). The origin of the receptors is a woman aged 30 to 39 who had recovered from COVID-19.

The chain combines TRBV19 with TRBJ2-7, with 7 bases that match TRBD1. Germline V lookup: CDR1 LNHDA, CDR2 SQIVND (reference sequence). Unmatched junction bases numbered 5, after V lost 5 bases and J lost 1 base. The CDR3 loop spans 14 amino acids. The CDR3 reads CASSLRQGSYEQYF. The CDR3 DNA sequence: TGTGCCAGTAGTCTACGACAGGGATCCTACGAGCAGTACTTC. The full variable domain, in which reference TRBV19 and TRBJ2-7 provide the parts outside the CDR3, is DGGITQSPKYLFRKEGQNVTLSCEQNLNHDAMYWYRQDPGQGLRLIYYSQIVNDFQKGDIAEGYSVSREKKESFPLTVTSAQKNPTAFYLCASSLRQGSYEQYFGPGTRLTVT.

The rearrangement links TRBV7-9 to TRBJ2-7; D might be TRBD1 (5 bases). Germline CDR1 SEHNR, CDR2 FQNEAQ (reference sequence). The CDR3 extends over 16 amino acids. The ends were cut back, 1 base at V and 5 bases at J, with 18 bases in the middle. In nucleotides, the CDR3 is TGTGCCAGCAGCTTAGTGAGTCAGGGTTATTCTGACGAGCAGTACTTC. Its translation is CASSLVSQGYSDEQYF.

This chain uses TRBV5-4 with TRBJ2-1; D remains ambiguous. The germline gives CDR1 SGHNT, CDR2 YYREEE (reference sequence). This CDR3 has 12 amino acids. V lost 0 bases and J 7 bases, leaving 5 bases between the germline ends. CDR3 coding DNA: TGTGCCAGCAGCTTGGCCGGGAATGAGCAGTTCTTC. It codes for CASSLAGNEQFF.

J is TRBJ1-6 and V is TRBV11-2, with D possibly TRBD1 on 6 matching bases. Germline CDR1 and CDR2: SGHAT and FQNNGV. The V end lost 2 bases, the J end lost 8 bases, and 13 bases lay between the germline ends. The CDR3 is 15 amino acids. The CDR3 DNA follows: TGTGCCAGCAGCTTACAACCACAGGGTGATTCACCCCTCCACTTT. The encoded protein is CASSLQPQGDSPLHF.

The chain joins TRBV5-1 to TRBJ1-6; D unresolved. The germline gives CDR1 SGHRS, CDR2 YFSETQ. V was clipped by 0 bases and J by 13 bases, with 23 bases between them. CDR3 length equals 17 residues. The CDR3 DNA reads TGCGCCAGCAGCTTGGCCGGGATTGATACACCCGCCGCGCCCCTCCACTTT. This gives the protein CASSLAGIDTPAAPLHF.

The chain couples TRBV4-1 to TRBJ2-5; TRBD2 matches 13 bases. Germline values: CDR1 MGHRA, CDR2 YSYEKL. This CDR3 spans 15 amino acids. V trimming: 3 bases; J trimming: 4 bases; junction bases outside the gene matches: 2. CDR3 sequence: CASSHTSGGGETQYF. CDR3 DNA sequence: TGCGCCAGCAGCCACACTAGCGGGGGGGGAGAGACCCAGTACTTC.

The V and J genes are TRBV6-1 and TRBJ1-5; D perhaps matches TRBD1 (5 bases). Trimming removed 4 bases from V and 0 bases from J, with 13 bases in between. Germline lookup yields CDR1 MNHNS and CDR2 SASEGT. This CDR3 comprises 16 residues. In DNA, the CDR3 is TGTGCCAGCAGTGGGGGCATTTCCTATAGCAATCAGCCCCAGCATTTT. Its translation: CASSGGISYSNQPQHF.

The rearrangement joins TRBV3-1 (or the pseudogene TRBV3-2) to TRBJ2-1; D is possibly TRBD1 (6 bases). The V and J ends lost 1 base and 9 bases respectively, with 10 bases between them. Per germline, CDR1 LGHDT and CDR2 YNNKEL (reference sequence). CDR3 length equals 13 residues. CDR3 in DNA: TGTGCCAGCAGCCAAGCACAGGGAGCTGAGCAGTTCTTC. Its protein product is CASSQAQGAEQFF.

This chain connects TRBV30 to TRBJ1-2; D gene ambiguous. The V and J ends lost 1 base and 0 bases respectively, with 9 bases between them. The CDR3 covers 14 residues. Germline V gene lookup returns CDR1 GTSNPN and CDR2 SVGIG (reference sequence). Here the CDR3 DNA reads TGTGCCTGGAGTGGGTGGGAGGCTAACTATGGCTACACCTTC. Its protein is CAWSGWEANYGYTF.

This clone occurred a few times. The chain couples TRBV28 to TRBJ1-2, with D uncertain. In germline, CDR1 is MDHEN, CDR2 SYDVKM. The germline V and J ends were trimmed by 3 bases and 6 bases, with 11 bases remaining between them. This CDR3 has 13 amino acids. CDR3 bases: TGTGCCAGCAGTTTGCAGGCTCCTCATGGCTACACCTTC. Protein product: CASSLQAPHGYTF.

This clone was seen once. V and J are TRBV4-3 and TRBJ1-1; D might be TRBD1 (5 bases). The CDR3 sequence is 15 residues long. Trimming stripped 5 bases from V and 1 base from J, with 14 bases between. Germline CDR1 and CDR2: LGHNA and YSLEER. CDR3 DNA sequence: TGCGCCAGCAGCGCCTCCGGGACTGGGAACACTGAAGCTTTCTTT. Protein: CASSASGTGNTEAFF.

The chain employs TRBV6-5 and TRBJ2-7, with 10 bases aligning to TRBD1. This CDR3 contains 13 residues. Germline V lookup: CDR1 MNHEY, CDR2 SVGAGI. The junction had 9 bases not matched to a gene; V was cut back by 5 bases and J by 11 bases. The CDR3 loop reads CASSPGQGLGKYF. CDR3 nucleotide sequence: TGTGCCAGCAGTCCGGGACAGGGGCTGGGAAAGTACTTC.

The table lists this clone with a few counts. The chain recombines TRBV6-5 with TRBJ1-2; D may be TRBD1 (5 bases). This CDR3 spans 15 amino acids. V was trimmed by 3 bases and J by 2 bases, leaving 13 bases between them. Germline V gene sequence: CDR1 MNHEY, CDR2 SVGAGI. CDR3 in amino acids: CASSYRAGRNYGYTF. Here the CDR3 DNA reads TGTGCCAGCAGTTATAGGGCAGGGCGAAACTATGGCTACACCTTC.

The chain couples TRBV18 to TRBJ2-7; D ambiguous. V was shortened by 3 bases and J by 2 bases, with 17 bases between the two germline ends. Germline CDR1 is KGHSH and CDR2 is LQKENI. The CDR3 is 16 residues long. CDR3 region: CASSPRQFEFTYEQYF. The DNA of the CDR3 is TGTGCCAGCTCACCCAGGCAGTTTGAGTTCACCTACGAGCAGTACTTC. Complete variable domain (other parts from reference TRBV18 and TRBJ2-7): NAGVMQNPRHLVRRRGQEARLRCSPMKGHSHVYWYRQLPEEGLKFMVYLQKENIIDESGMPKERFSAEFPKEGPSILRIQQVVRGDSAAYFCASSPRQFEFTYEQYFGPGTRLTVT.

Remarks on this clone: Distinct nucleotide sequences in the sample also encode this CDR3. CDR3: CASSLLGQRQETQYF. Written as DNA, the CDR3 is TGCGCCAGCAGCTTGCTGGGACAGCGTCAGGAGACCCAGTACTTC. The rearrangement uses TRBV5-1 and TRBJ2-5; 7 bases match TRBD1. J lost 5 bases, V lost 1 base, and 8 bases had no gene match. Germline CDR1 reads SGHRS; CDR2 reads YFSETQ. There are 15 residues in the CDR3.

This chain uses TRBV29-1 with TRBJ1-1; 7 positions match TRBD1. Germline V gene data show CDR1 as SQVTM and CDR2 as ANQGSEA. The J segment lost 6 bases and the V segment lost 4 bases, leaving 11 bases of the junction unmatched. There are 14 residues in the CDR3. In nucleotides, the CDR3 is TGCAGCGTTGGGGGTGGACAGGCCAGGCCTGAAGCTTTCTTT. It yields the protein CSVGGGQARPEAFF.

The chain is built from TRBV10-3 and TRBJ1-1; 10 bases match TRBD1. J was trimmed by 1 base and V by 2 bases; bases with no gene match: 7. The CDR3 consists of 17 residues. Germline V gene sequence: CDR1 ENHRY, CDR2 SYGVKD. The CDR3 is CAISEPGTGDGNTEAFF. The CDR3, as DNA: TGTGCCATCAGTGAGCCGGGGACAGGGGATGGGAACACTGAAGCTTTCTTT.